The source of this T cell receptor beta chain is a study of vaccination and CD4 T cells after COVID-19. CDR1 is SGDLS, CDR2 YYNGEE, per germline. Trimming cost V 0 bases and J 5 bases; bases outside gene matches: 4. The CDR3 contains 15 residues. As for this clonotype: Its specificity is not known.

Specified treatment: approximately 9-day PBMC culture with coronavirus spike peptide pools or control peptides (ViraFEST assay). Negative selection yielded CD4+ T cells from day-10 cultures. An Oncomine TCR Beta short-read assay was used to sequence the DNA from cultured CD4+ T cells. Someone extracted genomic DNA from cultured CD4+ T cells. TCRdb re-called the PCR reads through MiXCR, storing one row per CDR3 protein. Of some 15,000 distinct CDR3 sequences in the sample, about three quarters were seen once. This sequence joins TRBV9 and TRBJ2-7, with 11 bases matching TRBD1. The sample was CD4+ T cells from blood, cultured in vitro. The receptor was derived from a human donor who had recovered from COVID-19. The CDR3 reads CASSVGGTGGNEQYF. CDR3 DNA sequence: TGTGCCAGCAGCGTAGGAGGGACAGGGGGGAACGAGCAGTACTTC.